This is a list of T cell receptor beta chains from one sample in a study of blood T cells in healthy people across ages. TCRdb re-analysed the 5' RACE reads in MiXCR, keeping a single row per CDR3 protein. The sample shows 1.5 million to 2 million distinct CDR3 sequences, roughly 27% of them seen only once. The sequencing input was blood. The source of these receptors is a woman under 40 in good health. The CDR3 runs from the conserved cysteine through the conserved F or W. Each record gives: CDR3 DNA, CDR3 protein, V gene, clone size, D gene, J gene. A D gene is named only where the DNA matches it firmly. Clone size is stated in some rows and not others, as once, few, many or a class when expanded.

CDR3nt: TGTGCCAGCAGTTCCCGACTACACAATGAGCAGTTCTTC; CDR3aa: CASSSRLHNEQFF; v_gene: TRBV12-3/TRBV12-4; abundance: NA; d_gene: NA; j_gene: TRBJ2-1
CDR3nt: TGTGCCAGCAGCTTGCGAGGGATTAACACTGAAGCTTTCTTT; CDR3aa: CASSLRGINTEAFF; v_gene: TRBV5-5; abundance: NA; d_gene: NA; j_gene: TRBJ1-1
CDR3nt: TGCAGTGCACACGGGAACCCGGGATCTTACGAGCAGTACTTC; CDR3aa: CSAHGNPGSYEQYF; v_gene: TRBV20-1; abundance: NA; d_gene: NA; j_gene: TRBJ2-7
CDR3nt: TGCAGCGCCGCGGTGGGATTCTATGGCTACACCTTC; CDR3aa: CSAAVGFYGYTF; v_gene: TRBV29-1; abundance: NA; d_gene: NA; j_gene: TRBJ1-2
CDR3nt: TGCAGTGCTAGAGATATGCAGAAGGGGGCCAACGTCCTGACTTTC; CDR3aa: CSARDMQKGANVLTF; v_gene: TRBV20-1; abundance: NA; d_gene: NA; j_gene: TRBJ2-6
CDR3nt: TGTGCCACGCGGGCAGGGTTAAATAATTCACCCCTCCACTTT; CDR3aa: CATRAGLNNSPLHF; v_gene: TRBV6-5; abundance: few; d_gene: NA; j_gene: TRBJ1-6
CDR3nt: TGTGCCAGCAGTTTTGTATTAGGGGACGGTACGATGGAGCAGTACTTC; CDR3aa: CASSFVLGDGTMEQYF; v_gene: TRBV12-3/TRBV12-4; abundance: NA; d_gene: NA; j_gene: TRBJ2-5
CDR3nt: TGTGCCAGCAGCTTAGACGGTCCCTACGAGCAGTACTTC; CDR3aa: CASSLDGPYEQYF; v_gene: TRBV7-9; abundance: many; d_gene: NA; j_gene: TRBJ2-7
CDR3nt: TGTGCCAGCAGTTACTCGAACGGCGAGCAGTACTTC; CDR3aa: CASSYSNGEQYF; v_gene: TRBV6-6; abundance: few; d_gene: NA; j_gene: TRBJ2-7
CDR3nt: TGTGCCAGCAGCACCGTAGCGGGGGGAGGCACAGATACGCAGTATTTT; CDR3aa: CASSTVAGGGTDTQYF; v_gene: TRBV7-9; abundance: NA; d_gene: TRBD2; j_gene: TRBJ2-3
CDR3nt: TGTGCCAGCAGTGAAGCGTCGGACGTAAGGTTTACTGCCCAGTACTTC; CDR3aa: CASSEASDVRFTAQYF; v_gene: TRBV9; abundance: NA; d_gene: NA; j_gene: TRBJ2-5
CDR3nt: TGTGCCAGCAGCCAATCGTGGCAGGGAGGTCAGCCCCAGCATTTT; CDR3aa: CASSQSWQGGQPQHF; v_gene: TRBV16; abundance: NA; d_gene: NA; j_gene: TRBJ1-5
CDR3nt: TGTGCCACCCCAACTGGGCTAGCCAAAAACATTCAGTACTTC; CDR3aa: CATPTGLAKNIQYF; v_gene: TRBV6-5; abundance: many; d_gene: NA; j_gene: TRBJ2-4
CDR3nt: TGTGCCAGCAGGAAGAGGGACACGGGCGATCAGCCCCAGCATTTT; CDR3aa: CASRKRDTGDQPQHF; v_gene: TRBV2; abundance: few; d_gene: NA; j_gene: TRBJ1-5
CDR3nt: TGCAGTGCTAGTGACGGGAGGGCTTCCTACGAGCAGTACTTC; CDR3aa: CSASDGRASYEQYF; v_gene: TRBV20-1; abundance: few; d_gene: TRBD2; j_gene: TRBJ2-7
CDR3nt: TGTGCCAGCTCACAAGCGGGGAGCTCCCACGAGCAGTACTTC; CDR3aa: CASSQAGSSHEQYF; v_gene: TRBV18; abundance: few; d_gene: TRBD2; j_gene: TRBJ2-7
CDR3nt: TGTGCCAGCAGTTTAGGGACAGAGGTGGGCCAAGAGACCCAGTACTTC; CDR3aa: CASSLGTEVGQETQYF; v_gene: TRBV12-3/TRBV12-4; abundance: many; d_gene: NA; j_gene: TRBJ2-5
CDR3nt: TGTGCCAGCAGCTTAGGCGGGAAGCCGGCCTCCTACAATGAGCAGTTCTTC; CDR3aa: CASSLGGKPASYNEQFF; v_gene: TRBV7-9; abundance: few; d_gene: NA; j_gene: TRBJ2-1
CDR3nt: TGTGCCAGCAGTTTGGAGACTAGCGGAGTTGCAGATACGCAGTATTTT; CDR3aa: CASSLETSGVADTQYF; v_gene: TRBV12-3/TRBV12-4; abundance: NA; d_gene: TRBD2; j_gene: TRBJ2-3
CDR3nt: TGTGCCAGCAGCCCTCCGACCGGGGTAATCTACGAGCAGTACTTC; CDR3aa: CASSPPTGVIYEQYF; v_gene: TRBV7-9; abundance: few; d_gene: NA; j_gene: TRBJ2-7
CDR3nt: TGTGCCAGCAGTTTAAGTCCCGACAGGGCCAACGTCCTGACTTTC; CDR3aa: CASSLSPDRANVLTF; v_gene: TRBV28; abundance: many; d_gene: NA; j_gene: TRBJ2-6
CDR3nt: TGTGCCAGCAGTTTAAGGGGTTGGGGCTACACCTTC; CDR3aa: CASSLRGWGYTF; v_gene: TRBV12-3/TRBV12-4; abundance: NA; d_gene: NA; j_gene: TRBJ1-2
CDR3nt: TGCGCCAGCAGCCAAGTGACCAGGGGAGAGACCCAGTACTTC; CDR3aa: CASSQVTRGETQYF; v_gene: TRBV4-1; abundance: many; d_gene: NA; j_gene: TRBJ2-5
CDR3nt: TGCGCCAGCAGCCAAGTCGGGTTTTACCAAGAGACCCAGTACTTC; CDR3aa: CASSQVGFYQETQYF; v_gene: TRBV4-3; abundance: NA; d_gene: NA; j_gene: TRBJ2-5
CDR3nt: TGCGCCAGCAGGTCACTAGCGGGGGAAGAGACCCAGTACTTC; CDR3aa: CASRSLAGEETQYF; v_gene: TRBV5-1; abundance: few; d_gene: TRBD2; j_gene: TRBJ2-5
CDR3nt: TGTGCCACCATCCGGAAAGGGGAACTTAACTATGGCTACACCTTC; CDR3aa: CATIRKGELNYGYTF; v_gene: TRBV24-1; abundance: few; d_gene: NA; j_gene: TRBJ1-2
CDR3nt: TGCAGCTCGCGGGGGACAGGGGGCGCAGAGACCCAGTACTTC; CDR3aa: CSSRGTGGAETQYF; v_gene: TRBV29-1; abundance: NA; d_gene: TRBD1; j_gene: TRBJ2-5
CDR3nt: TGTGCCAGCAGCTGGGACAGGGACAATCAGCCCCAGCATTTT; CDR3aa: CASSWDRDNQPQHF; v_gene: TRBV7-2; abundance: NA; d_gene: TRBD1; j_gene: TRBJ1-5
CDR3nt: TGTGCTAGTGGTTTACGAGACACAGATACGCAGTATTTT; CDR3aa: CASGLRDTDTQYF; v_gene: TRBV12-5; abundance: many; d_gene: NA; j_gene: TRBJ2-3
CDR3nt: TGTGCCAGCAGCTTACCCCGCAGGACCGGGACAGGGTTTTACGAGCAGTACTTC; CDR3aa: CASSLPRRTGTGFYEQYF; v_gene: TRBV7-4; abundance: few; d_gene: TRBD1; j_gene: TRBJ2-7
CDR3nt: TGCAGTGCTTGGTGGACTAGCGGGATTATAGATACGCAGTATTTT; CDR3aa: CSAWWTSGIIDTQYF; v_gene: TRBV20-1; abundance: few; d_gene: TRBD2; j_gene: TRBJ2-3
CDR3nt: TGTGCCAGCAGCTCCTCGGGGGCCGCAGATACGCAGTATTTT; CDR3aa: CASSSSGAADTQYF; v_gene: TRBV7-3; abundance: few; d_gene: NA; j_gene: TRBJ2-3
CDR3nt: TGTGCCAGCAGCTTAGTCGGGATCGGAAAAGAGACCCAGTACTTC; CDR3aa: CASSLVGIGKETQYF; v_gene: TRBV7-2; abundance: many; d_gene: NA; j_gene: TRBJ2-5
CDR3nt: TGTGCCAGCACGGCGGGGGGCCTGACTAGCACAGATACGCAGTATTTT; CDR3aa: CASTAGGLTSTDTQYF; v_gene: TRBV28; abundance: many; d_gene: TRBD2; j_gene: TRBJ2-3
CDR3nt: TGTGCCAGCACCACGGGCATCCACACTGAAGCTTTCTTT; CDR3aa: CASTTGIHTEAFF; v_gene: TRBV6-5; abundance: few; d_gene: NA; j_gene: TRBJ1-1
CDR3nt: TGCAGCGTTGATGACAGGGAGGGAAACTATGGCTACACCTTC; CDR3aa: CSVDDREGNYGYTF; v_gene: TRBV29-1; abundance: many; d_gene: TRBD1; j_gene: TRBJ1-2
CDR3nt: TGCAGTGCCACCGCGGGTAAAAACTATGGCTACACCTTC; CDR3aa: CSATAGKNYGYTF; v_gene: TRBV20-1; abundance: few; d_gene: NA; j_gene: TRBJ1-2
CDR3nt: TGTGCCAGCAGCGCGGGACTAAACAATGAGCAGTTCTTC; CDR3aa: CASSAGLNNEQFF; v_gene: TRBV5-6; abundance: NA; d_gene: TRBD2; j_gene: TRBJ2-1
CDR3nt: TGCGCCAGCAGGGACACCCGTGGCGCTGAAGCTTTCTTT; CDR3aa: CASRDTRGAEAFF; v_gene: TRBV5-1; abundance: NA; d_gene: NA; j_gene: TRBJ1-1
CDR3nt: TGCAGCGTTGAGCCCCAGATCGAGCAGTTCTTC; CDR3aa: CSVEPQIEQFF; v_gene: TRBV29-1; abundance: NA; d_gene: NA; j_gene: TRBJ2-1
CDR3nt: TGTGCCAGCAGCTTAGTACGGTCTACTCATGGCTACACCTTC; CDR3aa: CASSLVRSTHGYTF; v_gene: TRBV7-9; abundance: few; d_gene: NA; j_gene: TRBJ1-2
CDR3nt: TGTGCCTGGAGTGCCACAGGGACGACCTACGAGCAGTACTTC; CDR3aa: CAWSATGTTYEQYF; v_gene: TRBV30; abundance: NA; d_gene: NA; j_gene: TRBJ2-7
CDR3nt: TGTGCCACCAGCAGAGACCAAGCTGGCACCTACGAGCAGTACTTC; CDR3aa: CATSRDQAGTYEQYF; v_gene: TRBV15; abundance: NA; d_gene: NA; j_gene: TRBJ2-7
CDR3nt: TGTGCCAGCAGCGTAGGTAGGTCTAGCGGATCCACAGATACGCAGTATTTT; CDR3aa: CASSVGRSSGSTDTQYF; v_gene: TRBV9; abundance: many; d_gene: TRBD2; j_gene: TRBJ2-3
CDR3nt: TGTGCCAGCAGCTTACGGGACAGCGTCAGTTACACAGATACGCAGTATTTT; CDR3aa: CASSLRDSVSYTDTQYF; v_gene: TRBV7-2; abundance: NA; d_gene: TRBD1; j_gene: TRBJ2-3
CDR3nt: TGTGCCATCAGTGAGTCGACGGGACTCAAAAGCTCCTACGAGCAGTACTTC; CDR3aa: CAISESTGLKSSYEQYF; v_gene: TRBV10-3; abundance: many; d_gene: NA; j_gene: TRBJ2-7
CDR3nt: TGCGCCAGCAGCCAAGCAGCGGGAGGGTATGAGCAGTTCTTC; CDR3aa: CASSQAAGGYEQFF; v_gene: TRBV4-3; abundance: NA; d_gene: TRBD2; j_gene: TRBJ2-1
CDR3nt: TGTGCCACCAGCAGAGAAAGTAACACCGGCTCTGGGGCCAACGTCCTGACTTTC; CDR3aa: CATSRESNTGSGANVLTF; v_gene: TRBV15; abundance: many; d_gene: NA; j_gene: TRBJ2-6
CDR3nt: TGTGCCAGCAGCCACCGATCTAGCGGGAGTATCTACGAGCAGTACTTC; CDR3aa: CASSHRSSGSIYEQYF; v_gene: TRBV3-1; abundance: few; d_gene: TRBD2; j_gene: TRBJ2-7
CDR3nt: TGTGTCAGCAGCTCGAGGGGGCGAGAAAATGAGCAGTTCTTC; CDR3aa: CVSSSRGRENEQFF; v_gene: TRBV28; abundance: NA; d_gene: TRBD1; j_gene: TRBJ2-1
CDR3nt: TGTGCCAGCAGCCTTACGGAGGTCTCCGACAATGAGCAGTTCTTC; CDR3aa: CASSLTEVSDNEQFF; v_gene: TRBV28; abundance: NA; d_gene: NA; j_gene: TRBJ2-1
CDR3nt: TGTGCCAGCAGTTTAAGCGGGGCCAACACCATATATTTT; CDR3aa: CASSLSGANTIYF; v_gene: TRBV12-3/TRBV12-4; abundance: NA; d_gene: NA; j_gene: TRBJ1-3
CDR3nt: TGCGCCAGCAGCTTGAGGGCAGGGGCTCAGCCCCAGCATTTT; CDR3aa: CASSLRAGAQPQHF; v_gene: TRBV5-1; abundance: NA; d_gene: NA; j_gene: TRBJ1-5
CDR3nt: TGTGCCAGCAGCCAACGTGGCTCCCACGAGCAGTACTTC; CDR3aa: CASSQRGSHEQYF; v_gene: TRBV3-1; abundance: few; d_gene: NA; j_gene: TRBJ2-7
CDR3nt: TGTGCCAGCAGTCCAGCGGGGACGGGTAGGGAGACCCAGTACTTC; CDR3aa: CASSPAGTGRETQYF; v_gene: TRBV28; abundance: NA; d_gene: TRBD2; j_gene: TRBJ2-5
CDR3nt: TGTGCCAGCAGCCTTCTGGGGGGAGGCAGCTCCTACAATGAGCAGTTCTTC; CDR3aa: CASSLLGGGSSYNEQFF; v_gene: TRBV7-2; abundance: few; d_gene: NA; j_gene: TRBJ2-1
CDR3nt: TGTGCCAGCAGAGTTAGTCGGGGCAAAAACATTCAGTACTTC; CDR3aa: CASRVSRGKNIQYF; v_gene: TRBV6-5; abundance: few; d_gene: NA; j_gene: TRBJ2-4
CDR3nt: TGTGCCAGCTCACCGACTAGCGGGGGAGGCGAGCAGTACTTC; CDR3aa: CASSPTSGGGEQYF; v_gene: TRBV18; abundance: NA; d_gene: TRBD2; j_gene: TRBJ2-7
CDR3nt: TGTGCCATCAGTGATCCTAGCACAGTCACCGGGGAGCTGTTTTTT; CDR3aa: CAISDPSTVTGELFF; v_gene: TRBV10-3; abundance: few; d_gene: NA; j_gene: TRBJ2-2
CDR3nt: TGCAGTGCTAGAGATCTCGCGGCGGAGGACAAAAACATTCAGTACTTC; CDR3aa: CSARDLAAEDKNIQYF; v_gene: TRBV20-1; abundance: NA; d_gene: NA; j_gene: TRBJ2-4